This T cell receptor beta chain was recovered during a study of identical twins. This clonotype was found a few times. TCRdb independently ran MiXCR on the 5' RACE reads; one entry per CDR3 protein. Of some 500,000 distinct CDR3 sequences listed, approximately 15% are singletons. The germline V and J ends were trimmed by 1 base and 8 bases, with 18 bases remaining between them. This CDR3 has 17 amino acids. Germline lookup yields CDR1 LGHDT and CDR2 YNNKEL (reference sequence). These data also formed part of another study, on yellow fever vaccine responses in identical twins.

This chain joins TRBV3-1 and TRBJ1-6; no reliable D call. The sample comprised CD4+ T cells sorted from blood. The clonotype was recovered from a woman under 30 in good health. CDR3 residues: CASSQVHGSNMDSPLHF. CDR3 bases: TGTGCCAGCAGCCAAGTACACGGGTCCAATATGGATTCACCCCTCCACTTT.